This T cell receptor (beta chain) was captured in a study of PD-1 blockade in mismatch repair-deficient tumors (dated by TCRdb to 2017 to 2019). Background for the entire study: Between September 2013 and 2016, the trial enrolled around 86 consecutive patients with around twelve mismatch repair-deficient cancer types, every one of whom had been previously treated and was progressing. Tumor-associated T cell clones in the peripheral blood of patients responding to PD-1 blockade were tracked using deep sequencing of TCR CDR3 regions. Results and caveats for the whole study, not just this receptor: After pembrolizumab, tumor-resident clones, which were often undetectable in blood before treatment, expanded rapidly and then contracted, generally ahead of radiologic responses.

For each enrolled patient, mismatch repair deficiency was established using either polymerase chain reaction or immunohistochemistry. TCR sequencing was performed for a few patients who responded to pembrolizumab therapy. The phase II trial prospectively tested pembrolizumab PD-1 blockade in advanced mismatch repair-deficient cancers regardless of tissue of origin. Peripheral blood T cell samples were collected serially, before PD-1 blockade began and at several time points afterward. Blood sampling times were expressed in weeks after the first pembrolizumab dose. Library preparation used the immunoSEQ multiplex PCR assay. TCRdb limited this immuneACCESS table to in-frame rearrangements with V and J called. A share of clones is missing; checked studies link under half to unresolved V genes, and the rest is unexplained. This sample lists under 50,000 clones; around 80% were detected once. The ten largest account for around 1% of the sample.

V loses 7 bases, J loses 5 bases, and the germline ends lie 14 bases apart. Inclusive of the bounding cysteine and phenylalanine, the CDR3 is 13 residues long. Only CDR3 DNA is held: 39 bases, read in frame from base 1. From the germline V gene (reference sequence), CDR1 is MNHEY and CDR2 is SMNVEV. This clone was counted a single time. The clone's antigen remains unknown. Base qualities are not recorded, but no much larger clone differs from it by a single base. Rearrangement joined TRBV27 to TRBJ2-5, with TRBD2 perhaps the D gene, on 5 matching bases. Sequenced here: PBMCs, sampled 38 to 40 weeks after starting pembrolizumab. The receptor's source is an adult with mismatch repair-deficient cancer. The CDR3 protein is CASKSPPGETQYF. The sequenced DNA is TGTGCCAGCAAATCCCCGCCGGGGGAGACCCAGTACTTC.